This TCR beta chain was sequenced for a study of blood T cell repertoires in COVID-19 (dated by TCRdb to 2020 to 2022). For context, the study as a whole: Samples covering the acute and convalescent phases of COVID-19 were provided by collaborators in the United States, Italy and Spain. The prospective study material was composed of cDNA or gDNA derived from T cells, B-cell-depleted T cells, or PBMCs. Deeply sampled blood TCRbeta repertoires from subjects exposed to, actively infected with, or recovered from COVID-19 were included in the dataset. The repertoires were released in a freely available public database meant as a resource for research on the immune response to SARS-CoV-2. Samples came from the ongoing ImmuneRACE study (first 160 participants) plus 1,254 subjects from 6 global collaborators. The sample metadata nearly always contained a de-identified subject ID, COVID-19 status, age in years and sex. Where available, HLA class I and class II types were taken from metadata supplied by the sample provider and were not determined by assay-based typing.

TCRbeta CDR3 regions were amplified from genomic DNA using the immunoSEQ Assay, a bias-controlled multiplex PCR. On the study's bioinformatics: The number of nucleated cells in each sample was estimated by amplification of reference gene primers within the assay. To quantify the absolute abundance of each unique TCRbeta CDR3 rearrangement, sequence reads were collapsed and filtered. For each sample, productive Simpson clonality was calculated by taking the square root of Simpson's diversity index across productive rearrangements. Entries here come from immuneACCESS through TCRdb and include only in-frame sequences with V and J called. Some clones fail to appear in such tables; in the studies checked, an unresolved V gene covers under half of the shortfall, and the cause of the remainder is unknown. That table is the source of V, J and clone size, and D and trimming were worked out from the DNA. The sample contains 150,000 or so clones, 86% of them found a single time. Of the sample, roughly 0.99% falls within the top ten clones.

As to this clone: Its antigen is still unknown. Qualities for individual bases were not recorded, and no much larger clone is one base off.

The collaborating institutions used their own protocols to collect whole blood in K2EDTA tubes. Collaborator samples were shipped for TCRbeta analysis as frozen whole blood, isolated PBMCs, or DNA extracted from either sample type. What the research found in general, with its limitations: Clinical and demographic metadata were provided uncurated, with the amount varying by source and participant.

CDR1 and CDR2 are drawn from the germline V gene: MGHDK, SYGVNS. The germline ends are 10 bases apart after V is trimmed by 7 bases and J by 1 base. The CDR3 numbers 13 residues from cysteine through phenylalanine. Just CDR3 DNA is preserved here, 39 bases in frame from base 1. The receptor chain draws on TRBV25-1 and TRBJ1-1; tentative D gene TRBD1, with 5 bases matching. This TCR was sampled from a man between 18 and 29 years old with acute or convalescent COVID-19. Sequencing was performed on peripheral blood. For the CDR3, the sequence is CASNKGQNTEAFF. The nucleotides read TGTGCCAGCAACAAAGGACAGAACACTGAAGCTTTCTTT.